The clone carrying this T cell receptor beta chain came up many times. Its target is unknown. Duration under 3 months, a NOSPECS grade of at least 4, and a Clinical Activity Score of at least 3 characterized the ophthalmopathy patients. Patients were excluded because of uncontrolled infection, other autoimmune disease, pregnancy or lactation. These data belong to a study of T cells in Graves' hyperthyroidism and ophthalmopathy. Study-wide context: Peripheral blood was secured at the point of initial diagnosis, before any treatment.

Study observations and caveats: Ophthalmopathy prediction by the model preceded onset by a median roughly 6 months.

It was RNA transcripts that yielded the amplified TCR beta CDR3 regions. During a first-round RT-PCR of the TCR CDR3, the HTBI primer set was used. One entry per CDR3 protein, called by TCRdb with MiXCR from the multiplex PCR reads. This sample carries around 520,000 distinct CDR3 sequences, around a quarter of them seen once, and the ten largest clones take about 11%. J lost 5 bases, V lost 7 bases, and 7 bases had no gene match. The CDR3 spans 13 residues. The clonotype originates from a woman aged 25 to 39 with Graves' ophthalmopathy. This chain connects TRBV12-3 or TRBV12-4 to TRBJ2-7; 8 bases align to TRBD1. The specimen was blood. The CDR3 region has the DNA TGTGCCAGCATTAGGACAGGGCTGAACGAGCAGTACTTC. Its translation: CASIRTGLNEQYF.